This TCR beta chain originates from a study of T-cell reconstitution after alpha-beta-depleted transplantation in children. Germline values: CDR1 SGHRS, CDR2 YFSETQ. V lost 2 bases to trimming and J lost 5 bases; unmatched junction nucleotides: 14. This CDR3 is 18 amino acids long. Unique molecular identifiers were built into the TCRbeta library. MiXCR, applied by TCRdb to the PCR reads, yields one record per CDR3 protein. The sample records 530,000 or so distinct CDR3 sequences, 25% to 30% being singletons. The clonotype was recovered from a boy under two years old with Wiskott-Aldrich syndrome, due to receive a stem cell transplant. The material was PBMCs, obtained before TCRalphabeta/CD19-depleted stem cell transplant. J is TRBJ2-1 and V is TRBV5-1; TRBD1 matches 9 bases. CDR3 amino acids: CASSFRATPGQGNNEQFF. The CDR3 DNA reads TGCGCCAGCAGCTTTAGGGCGACTCCGGGACAGGGAAACAATGAGCAGTTCTTC.